A single T cell receptor beta chain is shown here with its context. V shed 1 base and J shed 4 bases, with 16 bases lying between them. The CDR3 is 16 residues long. From germline, CDR1 is SGHAT and CDR2 FQDESV (reference sequence). This record comes from a study of neoadjuvant anti-PD-1 for oral cavity cancer. Study background: Around day 43, patients without progression received a fourth nivolumab dose before surgery.

Most PBMC samples had approximately 470 ng input DNA in six replicates. Data came from immunoSEQ multiplex PCR; TCRdb stores just in-frame clones and leaves some out. The table shows about 7,000 clones, with over 60% occurring only once. This clonotype was obtained from a person between 40 and 79 years old with oral cavity squamous cell carcinoma. Sequencing used PBMCs, obtained before nivolumab (anti-PD-1) treatment. The V call is TRBV11-1, the J call TRBJ2-5, with a possible D match to TRBD1 (7 bases). Here the CDR3 reads CASSLGGGTAVETQYF. The CDR3, as DNA: TGTGCCAGCAGCTTAGGCGGAGGGACAGCCGTAGAGACCCAGTACTTC.